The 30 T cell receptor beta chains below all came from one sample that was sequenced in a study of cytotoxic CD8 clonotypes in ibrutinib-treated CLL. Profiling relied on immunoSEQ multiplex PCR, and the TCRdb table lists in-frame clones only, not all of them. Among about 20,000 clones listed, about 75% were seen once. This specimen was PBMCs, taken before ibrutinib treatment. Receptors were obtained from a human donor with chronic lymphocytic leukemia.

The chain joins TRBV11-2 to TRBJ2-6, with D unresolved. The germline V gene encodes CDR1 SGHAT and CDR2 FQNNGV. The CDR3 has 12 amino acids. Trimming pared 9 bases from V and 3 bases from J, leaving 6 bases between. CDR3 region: CASGFGANVLTF. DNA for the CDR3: TGTGCCAGTGGTTTTGGGGCCAACGTCCTGACTTTC.

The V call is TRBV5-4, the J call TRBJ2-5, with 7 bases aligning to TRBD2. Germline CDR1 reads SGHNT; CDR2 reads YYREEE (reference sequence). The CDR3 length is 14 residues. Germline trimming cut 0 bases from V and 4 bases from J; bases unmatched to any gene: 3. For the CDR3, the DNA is TGTGCCAGCAGCTTGGCCGCGGGGGTAGAGACCCAGTACTTC. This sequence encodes CASSLAAGVETQYF.

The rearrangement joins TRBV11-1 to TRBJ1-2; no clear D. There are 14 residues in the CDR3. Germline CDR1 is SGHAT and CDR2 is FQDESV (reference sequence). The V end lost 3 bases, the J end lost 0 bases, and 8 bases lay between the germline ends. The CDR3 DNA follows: TGTGCCAGCAGCTTGTCGGGAACTAACTATGGCTACACCTTC. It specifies CASSLSGTNYGYTF.

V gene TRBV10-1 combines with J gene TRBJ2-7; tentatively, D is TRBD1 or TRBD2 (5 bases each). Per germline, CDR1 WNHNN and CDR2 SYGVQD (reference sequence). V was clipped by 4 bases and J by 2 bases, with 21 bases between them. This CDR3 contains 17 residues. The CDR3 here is CASSGWRGALIPYEQYF. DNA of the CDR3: TGCGCCAGCAGTGGTTGGCGAGGGGCGTTGATACCCTACGAGCAGTACTTC.

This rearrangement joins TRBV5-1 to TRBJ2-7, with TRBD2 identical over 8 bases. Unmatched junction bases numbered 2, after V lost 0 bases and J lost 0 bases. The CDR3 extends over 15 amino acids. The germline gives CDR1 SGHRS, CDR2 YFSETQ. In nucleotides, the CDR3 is TGCGCCAGCAGCTTGGGCGGGACTAGCTCCTACGAGCAGTACTTC. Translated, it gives CASSLGGTSSYEQYF.

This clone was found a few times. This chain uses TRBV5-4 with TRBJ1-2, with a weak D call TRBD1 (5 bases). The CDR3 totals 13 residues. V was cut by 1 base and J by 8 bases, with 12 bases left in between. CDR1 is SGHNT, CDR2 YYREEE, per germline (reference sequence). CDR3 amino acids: CASSLWQGGGYTF. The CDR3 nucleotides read TGTGCCAGCAGCTTGTGGCAGGGAGGCGGCTACACCTTC.

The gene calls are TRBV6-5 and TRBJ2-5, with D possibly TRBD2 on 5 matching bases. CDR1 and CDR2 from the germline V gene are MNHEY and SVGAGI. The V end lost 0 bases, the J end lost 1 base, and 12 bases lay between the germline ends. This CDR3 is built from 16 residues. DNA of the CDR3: TGTGCCAGCAGTTACTCCTCCGGACTGATCCAAGAGACCCAGTACTTC. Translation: CASSYSSGLIQETQYF.

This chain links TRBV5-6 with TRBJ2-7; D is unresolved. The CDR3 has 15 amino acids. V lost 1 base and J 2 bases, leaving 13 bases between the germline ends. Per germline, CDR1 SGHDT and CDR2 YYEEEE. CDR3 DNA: TGTGCCAGCAGCTTGTTTGCCAGTCGCACCTACGAGCAGTACTTC. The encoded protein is CASSLFASRTYEQYF.

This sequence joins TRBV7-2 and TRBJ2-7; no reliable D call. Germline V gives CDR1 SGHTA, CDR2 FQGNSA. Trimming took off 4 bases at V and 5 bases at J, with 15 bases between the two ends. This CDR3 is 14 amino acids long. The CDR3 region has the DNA TGTGCCAGCAGCTATAGGCTTGGCAGGAACGAGCAGTACTTC. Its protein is CASSYRLGRNEQYF.

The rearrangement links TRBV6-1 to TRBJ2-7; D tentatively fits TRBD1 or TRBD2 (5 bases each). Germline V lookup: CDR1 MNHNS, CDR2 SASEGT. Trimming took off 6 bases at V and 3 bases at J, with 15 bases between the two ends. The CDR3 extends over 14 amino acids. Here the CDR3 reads CASRQVWGDYEQYF. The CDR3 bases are TGTGCCAGCAGACAGGTATGGGGAGACTACGAGCAGTACTTC.

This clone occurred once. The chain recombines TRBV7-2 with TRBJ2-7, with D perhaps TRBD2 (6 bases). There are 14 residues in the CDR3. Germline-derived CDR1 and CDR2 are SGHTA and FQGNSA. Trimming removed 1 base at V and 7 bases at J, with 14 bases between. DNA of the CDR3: TGTGCCAGCAGCTTAGGATGGGGAGCGGGTGAGCAGTACTTC. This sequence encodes CASSLGWGAGEQYF.

The CDR3 nucleotides read TGTGCCAGTAGTATGTTGGCAGGAGGGTTGGACGAGCAGTACTTC. Its protein product is CASSMLAGGLDEQYF. V is TRBV19 and J is TRBJ2-7, with D perhaps TRBD2 (6 bases). V was shortened by 3 bases and J by 5 bases, with 17 bases between the two germline ends. Looked up from germline, CDR1 is LNHDA and CDR2 is SQIVND (reference sequence). The CDR3 runs to 15 residues. The variable domain in full, completed from reference TRBV19 and TRBJ2-7, reads DGGITQSPKYLFRKEGQNVTLSCEQNLNHDAMYWYRQDPGQGLRLIYYSQIVNDFQKGDIAEGYSVSREKKESFPLTVTSAQKNPTAFYLCASSMLAGGLDEQYFGPGTRLTVT.

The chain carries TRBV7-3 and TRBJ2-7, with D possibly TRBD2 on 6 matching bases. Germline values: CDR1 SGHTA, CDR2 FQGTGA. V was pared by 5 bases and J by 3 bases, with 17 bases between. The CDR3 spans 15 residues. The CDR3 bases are TGTGCCAGCAGCGGAGGGCCTAGTAAGGTCTACGAGCAGTACTTC. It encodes CASSGGPSKVYEQYF.

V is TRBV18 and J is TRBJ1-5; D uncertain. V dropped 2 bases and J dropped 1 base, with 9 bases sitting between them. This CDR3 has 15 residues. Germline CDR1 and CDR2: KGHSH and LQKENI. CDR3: CASSPLPGSNQPQHF. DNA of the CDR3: TGTGCCAGCTCACCATTACCGGGCAGCAATCAGCCCCAGCATTTT.

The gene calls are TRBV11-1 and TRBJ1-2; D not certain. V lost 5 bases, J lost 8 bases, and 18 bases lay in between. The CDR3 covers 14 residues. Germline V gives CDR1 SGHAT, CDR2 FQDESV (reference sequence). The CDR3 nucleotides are TGTGCCAGCAGCCCATCCCCAGAGTTCGGGGGCTACACCTTC. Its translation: CASSPSPEFGGYTF.

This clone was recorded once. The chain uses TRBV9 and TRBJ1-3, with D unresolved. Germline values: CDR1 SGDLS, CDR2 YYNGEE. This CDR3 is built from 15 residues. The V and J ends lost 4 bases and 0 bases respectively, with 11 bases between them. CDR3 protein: CASSPNYGSGNTIYF. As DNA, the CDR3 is TGTGCCAGCAGCCCCAACTATGGCTCTGGAAACACCATATATTTT.

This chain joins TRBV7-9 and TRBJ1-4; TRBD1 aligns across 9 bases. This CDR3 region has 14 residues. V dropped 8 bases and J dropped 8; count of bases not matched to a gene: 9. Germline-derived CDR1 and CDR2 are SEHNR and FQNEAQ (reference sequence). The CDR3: CASGTGTGREKLFF. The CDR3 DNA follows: TGTGCCAGCGGGACCGGGACAGGGAGGGAAAAACTGTTTTTT.

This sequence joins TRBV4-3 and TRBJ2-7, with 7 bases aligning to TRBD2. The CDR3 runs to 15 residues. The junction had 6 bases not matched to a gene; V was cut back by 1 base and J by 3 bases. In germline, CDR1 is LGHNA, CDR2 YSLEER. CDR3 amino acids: CASSQGWREIYEQYF. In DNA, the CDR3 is TGCGCCAGCAGCCAAGGTTGGCGGGAGATCTACGAGCAGTACTTC.

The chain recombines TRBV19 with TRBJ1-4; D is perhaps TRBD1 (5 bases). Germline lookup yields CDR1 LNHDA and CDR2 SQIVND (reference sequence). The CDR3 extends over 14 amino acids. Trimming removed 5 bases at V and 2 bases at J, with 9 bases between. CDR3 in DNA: TGTGCCAGTAGTCCGGACATTACTAATGAAAAACTGTTTTTT. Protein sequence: CASSPDITNEKLFF.

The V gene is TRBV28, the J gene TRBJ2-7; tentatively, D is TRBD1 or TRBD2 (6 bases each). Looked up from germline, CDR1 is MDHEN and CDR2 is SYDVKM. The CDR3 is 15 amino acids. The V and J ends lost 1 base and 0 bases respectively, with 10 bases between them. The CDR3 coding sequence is TGTGCCAGCAGTTTATTCGGAGGGGGCTCCTACGAGCAGTACTTC. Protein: CASSLFGGGSYEQYF.

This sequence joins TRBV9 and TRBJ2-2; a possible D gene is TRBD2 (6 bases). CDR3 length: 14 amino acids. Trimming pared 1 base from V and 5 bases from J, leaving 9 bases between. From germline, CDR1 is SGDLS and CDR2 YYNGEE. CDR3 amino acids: CASSVQGGTGELFF. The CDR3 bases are TGTGCCAGCAGCGTACAGGGAGGAACCGGGGAGCTGTTTTTT.

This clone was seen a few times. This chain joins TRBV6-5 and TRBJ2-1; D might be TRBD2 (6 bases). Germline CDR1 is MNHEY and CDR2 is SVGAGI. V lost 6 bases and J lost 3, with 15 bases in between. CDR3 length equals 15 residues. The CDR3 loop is CASSPRTTGYNEQFF. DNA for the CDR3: TGTGCCAGCAGCCCCAGGACTACCGGCTACAATGAGCAGTTCTTC.

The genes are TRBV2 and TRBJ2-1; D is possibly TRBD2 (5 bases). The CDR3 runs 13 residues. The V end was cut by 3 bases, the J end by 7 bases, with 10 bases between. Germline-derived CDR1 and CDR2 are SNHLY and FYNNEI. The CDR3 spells CASSDGVRNEQFF. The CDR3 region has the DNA TGTGCCAGCAGTGACGGGGTTCGTAATGAGCAGTTCTTC.

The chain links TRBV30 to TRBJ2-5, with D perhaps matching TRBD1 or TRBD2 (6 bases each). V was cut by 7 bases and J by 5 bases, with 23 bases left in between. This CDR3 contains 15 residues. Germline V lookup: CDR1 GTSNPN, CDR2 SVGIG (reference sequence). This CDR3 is CASSPLAGRGETQYF. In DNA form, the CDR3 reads TGTGCCTCCTCCCCCTTGGCGGGAAGGGGGGAGACCCAGTACTTC.

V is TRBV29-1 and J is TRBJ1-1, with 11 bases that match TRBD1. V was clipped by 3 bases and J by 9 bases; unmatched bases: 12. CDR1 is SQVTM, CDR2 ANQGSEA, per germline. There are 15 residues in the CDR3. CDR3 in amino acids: CSVDPLGQGGVKAFF. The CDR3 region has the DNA TGCAGCGTTGACCCCCTGGGACAGGGGGGAGTGAAAGCTTTCTTT. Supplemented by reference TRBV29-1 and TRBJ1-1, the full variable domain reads SAVISQKPSRDICQRGTSLTIQCQVDSQVTMMFWYRQQPGQSLTLIATANQGSEATYESGFVIDKFPISRPNLTFSTLTVSNMSPEDSSIYLCSVDPLGQGGVKAFFGQGTRLTVV.

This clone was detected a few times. The DNA for the CDR3 is TGTGCCAGCAGTTTGGGAAGAGGAGGGGAGACCCAGTACTTC. This encodes CASSLGRGGETQYF. This chain uses TRBV27 with TRBJ2-5; TRBD2 is a possible D gene (6 bases). The ends were cut back, 3 bases at V and 5 bases at J, with 13 bases in the middle. The CDR3 has 14 amino acids. Germline V gene lookup returns CDR1 MNHEY and CDR2 SMNVEV (reference sequence).

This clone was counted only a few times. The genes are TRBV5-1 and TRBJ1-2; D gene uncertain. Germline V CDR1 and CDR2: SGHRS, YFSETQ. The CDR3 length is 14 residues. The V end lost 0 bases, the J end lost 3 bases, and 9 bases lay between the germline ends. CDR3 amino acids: CASSLGWEDYGYTF. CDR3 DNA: TGCGCCAGCAGCTTGGGGTGGGAAGACTATGGCTACACCTTC.

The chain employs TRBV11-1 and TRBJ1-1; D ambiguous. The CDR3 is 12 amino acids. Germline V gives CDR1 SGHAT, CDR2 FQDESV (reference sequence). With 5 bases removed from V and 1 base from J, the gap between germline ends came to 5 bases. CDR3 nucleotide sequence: TGTGCCAGCAGCCGAAGGAACACTGAAGCTTTCTTT. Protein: CASSRRNTEAFF.

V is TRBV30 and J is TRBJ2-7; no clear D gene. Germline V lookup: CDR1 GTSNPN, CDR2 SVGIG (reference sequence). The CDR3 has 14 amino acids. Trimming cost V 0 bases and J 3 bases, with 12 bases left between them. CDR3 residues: CAWSVPRGLYEQYF. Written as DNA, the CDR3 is TGTGCCTGGAGTGTCCCCCGTGGGCTCTACGAGCAGTACTTC. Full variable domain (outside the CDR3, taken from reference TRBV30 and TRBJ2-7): SQTIHQWPATLVQPVGSPLSLECTVEGTSNPNLYWYRQAAGRGLQLLFYSVGIGQISSEVPQNLSASRPQDRQFILSSKKLLLSDSGFYLCAWSVPRGLYEQYFGPGTRLTVT.

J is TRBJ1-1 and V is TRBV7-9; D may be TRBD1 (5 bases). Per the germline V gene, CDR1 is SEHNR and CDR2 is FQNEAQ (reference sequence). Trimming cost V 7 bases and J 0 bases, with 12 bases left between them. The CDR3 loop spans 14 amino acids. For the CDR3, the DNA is TGTGCCAGCAACGGAGGGGTCATGAACACTGAAGCTTTCTTT. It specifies CASNGGVMNTEAFF.